The 22 T cell receptor beta chains below were found in one sample sequenced in a study of identical twins. MiXCR, applied by TCRdb to the 5' RACE reads, yields one record per CDR3 protein. This sample has around 200,000 distinct CDR3 sequences, with roughly a tenth found just once. The sequenced sample consisted of memory (CD45RO+) T cells sorted from blood. Every receptor here comes from a woman younger than 30 in good health.

The table lists this clonotype with many counts. The chain is built from TRBV10-3 and TRBJ2-1, with TRBD2 matching over 12 bases. CDR1 and CDR2 from the germline V gene are ENHRY and SYGVKD. After removal of 8 bases from V and 5 bases from J, the junction contained 19 bases not matched to a gene. This CDR3 comprises 19 residues. The CDR3 region is CAIGGLPSGRASFHNEQFF. The CDR3 DNA reads TGTGCCATCGGGGGGCTGCCTAGCGGGAGGGCCAGTTTCCACAATGAGCAGTTCTTC.

J is TRBJ1-2 and V is TRBV6-5; D is undetermined. The CDR3 has 14 residues. V was trimmed by 0 bases and J by 5 bases, leaving 10 bases between them. The germline CDR1 and CDR2 sequences are MNHEY and SVGAGI. In DNA, the CDR3 is TGTGCCAGCAGTTACTCACCAGCATTTTATGGCTACACCTTC. Encoded protein: CASSYSPAFYGYTF.

This clonotype has only a few counts. The V call is TRBV5-5, the J call TRBJ2-3, with 9 bases lining up with TRBD2. Germline trimming cut 4 bases from V and 6 bases from J; bases unmatched to any gene: 0. Per the germline V gene, CDR1 is SGHKS and CDR2 is YYEKEE (reference sequence). This CDR3 is built from 12 residues. The CDR3, as DNA: TGTGCCAGCAGCGGACTAGCGGATACGCAGTATTTT. Translation gives CASSGLADTQYF. Full variable domain (missing parts from reference TRBV5-5 and TRBJ2-3): DAGVTQSPTHLIKTRGQQVTLRCSPISGHKSVSWYQQVLGQGPQFIFQYYEKEERGRGNFPDRFSARQFPNYSSELNVNALLLGDSALYLCASSGLADTQYFGPGTRLTVL.

This clonotype was picked up a small number of times. The chain joins TRBV5-1 to TRBJ2-3; D unclear. The germline V gene has CDR1 SGHRS and CDR2 YFSETQ. The V gene lost 0 bases and the J gene lost 0 bases, with 11 bases spanning the gap. The CDR3 totals 16 residues. CDR3 protein: CASSLAPWGSTDTQYF. The CDR3 bases are TGCGCCAGCAGCTTGGCCCCCTGGGGTAGCACAGATACGCAGTATTTT.

This chain links TRBV5-5 with TRBJ2-7; D is uncertain. The CDR3 spans 15 residues. The V end lost 4 bases, the J end lost 2 bases, and 16 bases lay between the germline ends. The germline CDR1 and CDR2 sequences are SGHKS and YYEKEE (reference sequence). CDR3 loop: CASSPFFVETYEQYF. CDR3 in DNA: TGTGCCAGCAGCCCCTTCTTTGTGGAGACCTACGAGCAGTACTTC. The full variable domain, in which reference TRBV5-5 and TRBJ2-7 provide the parts outside the CDR3, is DAGVTQSPTHLIKTRGQQVTLRCSPISGHKSVSWYQQVLGQGPQFIFQYYEKEERGRGNFPDRFSARQFPNYSSELNVNALLLGDSALYLCASSPFFVETYEQYFGPGTRLTVT.

This clonotype was observed a few times. The chain employs TRBV20-1 and TRBJ2-1, with 11 bases identical to TRBD2. V lost 8 bases to trimming and J lost 10 bases; unmatched junction nucleotides: 7. Germline CDR1 reads DFQATT; CDR2 reads SNEGSKA (reference sequence). CDR3 size: 12 residues. The CDR3 sequence is CSSTSGMYEQFF. CDR3 nucleotides: TGCAGTTCGACTAGCGGGATGTACGAGCAGTTCTTC.

This chain connects TRBV20-1 to TRBJ2-2; D assignment may be TRBD1 or TRBD2 (5 bases each). Germline assignment: CDR1 DFQATT and CDR2 SNEGSKA (reference sequence). The CDR3 contains 13 residues. The V and J ends lost 2 bases and 4 bases respectively, with 8 bases between them. CDR3 nucleotides: TGCAGTGCTAGAATGGGGGTCACCGGGGAGCTGTTTTTT. This sequence encodes CSARMGVTGELFF.

The chain carries TRBV3-1 and TRBJ2-1; 11 nucleotides match TRBD2. The CDR3 sequence is 17 residues long. Germline CDR1 LGHDT, CDR2 YNNKEL (reference sequence). The J segment lost 9 bases and the V segment lost 11 bases, leaving 21 bases of the junction unmatched. The chain's CDR3 is CACTKQVAGGPGSEQFF. The CDR3 DNA is TGTGCCTGCACCAAGCAGGTAGCGGGGGGGCCTGGTAGTGAGCAGTTCTTC.

This clonotype was picked up a small number of times. The chain combines TRBV7-6 with TRBJ1-2; D unresolved. The V gene lost 6 bases and the J gene lost 4 bases, with 12 bases spanning the gap. Germline V gene sequence: CDR1 SGHVS, CDR2 FNYEAQ. The CDR3 runs to 13 residues. The CDR3 spells CASSTSAVYGYTF. The CDR3 nucleotides are TGTGCCAGCAGTACCTCGGCGGTCTATGGCTACACCTTC.

This clonotype was found a few times. V usage is TRBV7-9 and J usage is TRBJ1-1, with D tentatively TRBD1 (6 bases). CDR3 length equals 15 residues. Germline assignment: CDR1 SEHNR and CDR2 FQNEAQ (reference sequence). V was cut by 1 base and J by 5 bases, with 14 bases left in between. CDR3 nucleotides: TGTGCCAGCAGCTTAGACGGCGGGGGCTGGACTGAAGCTTTCTTT. It yields the protein CASSLDGGGWTEAFF.

Concerning this clonotype itself: A much larger clone lies a single base off, so this may be a read error. The chain has TRBV18 and TRBJ2-3; the D is unclear. Germline values: CDR1 KGHSH, CDR2 LQKENI. The CDR3 extends over 15 amino acids. Trimming shortened V by 5 bases and J by 1 base, and 13 bases separated the two germline ends. CDR3 amino acids: CASSSRPDRTDTQYF. CDR3 bases: TGTGCCAGCTCATCACGGCCAGACCGCACAGATACGCAGTATTTT.

The chain uses TRBV27 and TRBJ2-7; 9 bases match TRBD2. This CDR3 contains 14 residues. CDR1 is MNHEY, CDR2 SMNVEV, per germline (reference sequence). The V and J ends lost 6 bases and 3 bases, in that order; junction bases with no gene match: 6. The CDR3, as DNA: TGTGCCAGCAGGGGCGCGGGAGGGCGCTACGAGCAGTACTTC. Translated, it gives CASRGAGGRYEQYF.

The chain links TRBV6-1 to TRBJ2-3; 9 bases align to TRBD2. The CDR3 covers 15 residues. V dropped 6 bases and J dropped 4; count of bases not matched to a gene: 8. The germline CDR1 and CDR2 sequences are MNHNS and SASEGT. CDR3 DNA: TGTGCCAGCAGGGCTACTAGCGGGCCCCCAGATACGCAGTATTTT. It encodes CASRATSGPPDTQYF.

This clonotype was recorded a few times. The V gene is TRBV7-9, the J gene TRBJ1-4; D is uncertain. The CDR3 length is 14 residues. Trimming pared 4 bases from V and 3 bases from J, leaving 9 bases between. In germline, CDR1 is SEHNR, CDR2 FQNEAQ (reference sequence). CDR3 sequence: CASSSRNSNEKLFF. CDR3 sequence (DNA): TGTGCCAGCAGCTCCAGGAATTCTAATGAAAAACTGTTTTTT.

This clonotype has more than one count but fewer than ten. V gene TRBV6-2 or TRBV6-3 combines with J gene TRBJ2-5; D gene uncertain. The CDR3 totals 13 residues. Deletions cut 6 bases from V and 7 bases from J, with 15 bases between. The germline gives CDR1 MNHEY, CDR2 SVGEGT. The CDR3 nucleotides read TGTGCCAGCAGCCCCGACCTAGATGGGACCCAGTACTTC. Its protein is CASSPDLDGTQYF.

V and J are TRBV20-1 and TRBJ2-7; 9 nucleotides line up with TRBD1. CDR3 length: 15 amino acids. Per germline, CDR1 DFQATT and CDR2 SNEGSKA (reference sequence). CDR3 in amino acids: CSIALAGQGRGEQYF. The DNA of the CDR3 is TGCAGCATCGCCTTGGCAGGACAGGGGCGGGGCGAGCAGTACTTC.

The rearrangement joins TRBV7-8 to TRBJ2-7; no reliable D call. The germline CDR1 and CDR2 sequences are SGHVS and FQNEAQ. The CDR3 sequence is 15 residues long. V lost 4 bases and J lost 0, with 13 bases in between. The CDR3 protein is CASSSLVSPSYEQYF. For the CDR3, the DNA is TGTGCCAGCAGCTCCTTAGTCTCCCCCTCCTACGAGCAGTACTTC.

Only a few counts were recorded for this clonotype. The chain uses TRBV10-3 and TRBJ2-5; TRBD2 matches 7 bases. CDR3 length: 15 residues. Germline values: CDR1 ENHRY, CDR2 SYGVKD. J gave up 4 bases and V 0 bases, and 5 bases lay outside the gene matches. The CDR3, as DNA: TGTGCCATCAGTGAGTCGGAGGGAGGGTCAGAGACCCAGTACTTC. Translated: CAISESEGGSETQYF.

This clonotype was detected a few times. Since no conserved phenylalanine or tryptophan closes the CDR3, a read error is the likely cause. It is unclear where the CDR3 begins or ends on the DNA, so no DNA is shown, and the CDR3 is as TCRdb lists it. The rearrangement uses TRBV7-2 and TRBJ2-7; the table calls TRBD1, which could not be checked here. The germline CDR1 and CDR2 sequences are SGHTA and FQGNSA. The CDR3 has 14 amino acids, counting both end residues. The CDR3 loop reads CASSFRTGGGPPVI.

There are a few counts of this clonotype. This chain connects TRBV12-3 or TRBV12-4 to TRBJ1-1, with D unclear. Trimming pared 7 bases from V and 1 base from J, leaving 16 bases between. The CDR3 extends over 15 amino acids. The CDR3 DNA follows: TGTGCCAGCACCCAGACCGCCTCACGGAACACTGAAGCTTTCTTT. It encodes CASTQTASRNTEAFF.

The chain employs TRBV29-1 and TRBJ2-1; 7 bases are shared with TRBD2. V dropped 8 bases and J dropped 12; count of bases not matched to a gene: 1. The V gene's germline CDR1 is SQVTM and CDR2 ANQGSEA. The CDR3 consists of 8 residues. The DNA for the CDR3 is TGCAGCCCGGGAGGGCAGTTCTTC. Encoded protein: CSPGGQFF.

The chain couples TRBV20-1 to TRBJ2-5; D is uncertain. From germline, CDR1 is DFQATT and CDR2 SNEGSKA (reference sequence). CDR3 size: 10 residues. Trimming pared 6 bases from V and 5 bases from J, leaving 7 bases between. The CDR3 coding sequence is TGCAGTGCCCATAAGGAGACCCAGTACTTC. As protein: CSAHKETQYF.